This T cell receptor (beta chain) was sequenced for a study of beta chain features in type 1 diabetes. Study-level points and caveats: There was a moderate but significant shortening of TCRB CDR3s in all four CD4+ subsets of Type 1 diabetes patients. The influence of HLA type on TCRB rearrangement stayed undetermined.

Isolated RNA was reverse transcribed in full, so expressed TCRB transcripts were sequenced. This table comes from immunoSEQ multiplex PCR, and its TCRdb copy is limited to in-frame clones, with some not included. The repertoire consists of hundreds of thousands of clones, with about 17% occurring once and the leading ten covering 0.02% to 0.025%. Every single donor gave one heparinised blood draw, and these averaged about 100 mL. Cells sorted by CD45RO/CCR7/CD25/CD127/CD95/CD27 comprised CD4+ naive, central memory, regulatory and stem cell-like memory cells. Points on this clone: Its antigen is currently unknown.

The CDR3 is made up of 13 amino acids. Germline CDR1 is MNHEY and CDR2 is SVGAGI. V lost 2 bases to trimming and J lost 1 base, with 6 bases between them. V and J are TRBV6-5 and TRBJ2-7; D remains ambiguous. The sequence came from a woman younger than 35 in good health. Sample: naive CD4+ T cells from blood. CDR3 in DNA: TGTGCCAGCAGTTACCACGAGTCCTACGAGCAGTACTTC. Its translation: CASSYHESYEQYF.